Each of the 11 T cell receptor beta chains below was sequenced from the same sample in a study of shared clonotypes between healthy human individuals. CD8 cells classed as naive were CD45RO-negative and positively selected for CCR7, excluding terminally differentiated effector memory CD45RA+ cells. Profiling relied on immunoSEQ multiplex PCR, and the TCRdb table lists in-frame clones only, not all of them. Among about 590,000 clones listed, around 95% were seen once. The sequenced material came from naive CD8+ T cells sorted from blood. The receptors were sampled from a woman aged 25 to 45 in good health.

Here the CDR3 reads CASSVKTRPRDLNYGYTF. The CDR3 coding sequence is TGTGCCAGCAGCGTCAAGACCCGTCCGAGGGATCTGAACTATGGCTACACCTTC. The rearrangement joins TRBV9 to TRBJ1-2; D is ambiguous. Germline CDR1 reads SGDLS; CDR2 reads YYNGEE. V gave up 2 bases and J gave up 2 bases, with 22 bases separating them. There are 18 residues in the CDR3.

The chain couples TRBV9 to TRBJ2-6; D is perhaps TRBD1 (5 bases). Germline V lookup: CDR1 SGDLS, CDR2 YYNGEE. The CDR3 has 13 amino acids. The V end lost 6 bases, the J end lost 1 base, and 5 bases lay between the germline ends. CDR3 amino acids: CASTGSGANVLTF. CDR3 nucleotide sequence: TGTGCCAGCACAGGGTCTGGGGCCAACGTCCTGACTTTC. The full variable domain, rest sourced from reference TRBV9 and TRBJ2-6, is DSGVTQTPKHLITATGQRVTLRCSPRSGDLSVYWYQQSLDQGLQFLIQYYNGEERAKGNILERFSAQQFPDLHSELNLSSLELGDSALYFCASTGSGANVLTFGAGSRLTVL.

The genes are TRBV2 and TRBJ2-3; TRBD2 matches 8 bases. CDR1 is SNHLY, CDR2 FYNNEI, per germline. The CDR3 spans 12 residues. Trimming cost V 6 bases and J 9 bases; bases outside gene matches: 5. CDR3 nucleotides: TGTGCCAGCAGGGGGGCGGGAGGCACGCAGTATTTT. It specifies CASRGAGGTQYF.

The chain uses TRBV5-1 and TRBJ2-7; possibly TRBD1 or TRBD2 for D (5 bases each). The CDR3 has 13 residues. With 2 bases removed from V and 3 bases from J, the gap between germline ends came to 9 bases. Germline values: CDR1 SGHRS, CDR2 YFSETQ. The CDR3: CASSFGTGYEQYF. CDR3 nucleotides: TGCGCCAGCAGCTTCGGGACCGGCTACGAGCAGTACTTC.

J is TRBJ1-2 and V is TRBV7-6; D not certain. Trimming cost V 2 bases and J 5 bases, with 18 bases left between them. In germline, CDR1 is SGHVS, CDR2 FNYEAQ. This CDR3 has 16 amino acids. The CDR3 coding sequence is TGTGCCAGCAGCTTAAGTCCCGGAGCGGACGGTTATGGCTACACCTTC. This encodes CASSLSPGADGYGYTF. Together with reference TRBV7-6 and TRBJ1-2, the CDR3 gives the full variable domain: GAGVSQSPRYKVTKRGQDVALRCDPISGHVSLYWYRQALGQGPEFLTYFNYEAQQDKSGLPNDRFSAERPEGSISTLTIQRTEQRDSAMYRCASSLSPGADGYGYTFGSGTRLTVV.

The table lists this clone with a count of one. CDR3 in amino acids: CASSHTLAGGNTGELFF. In DNA, the CDR3 is TGTGCCAGCAGCCACACCCTAGCGGGAGGAAACACCGGGGAGCTGTTTTTT. The V call is TRBV13, the J call TRBJ2-2, with TRBD2 identical over 11 bases. From germline, CDR1 is PRHDT and CDR2 FYEKMQ (reference sequence). Losses at the gene ends were 5 bases for V and 2 bases for J; bases not matched to a gene: 7. The CDR3 extends over 17 amino acids.

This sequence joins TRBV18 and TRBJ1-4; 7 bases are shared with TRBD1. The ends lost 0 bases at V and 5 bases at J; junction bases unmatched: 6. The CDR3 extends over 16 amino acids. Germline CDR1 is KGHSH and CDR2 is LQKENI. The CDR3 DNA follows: TGTGCCAGCTCACCACCGAAACAGGGGCTCAATGAAAAACTGTTTTTT. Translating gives CASSPPKQGLNEKLFF.

DNA of the CDR3: TGTGCCAGCAGCACCGACACCCAAGAGACCCAGTACTTC. It translates to CASSTDTQETQYF. This sequence joins TRBV9 and TRBJ2-5, with D unresolved. Germline V CDR1 and CDR2: SGDLS, YYNGEE. V was pared by 4 bases and J by 1 base, with 8 bases between. The CDR3 has 13 residues.

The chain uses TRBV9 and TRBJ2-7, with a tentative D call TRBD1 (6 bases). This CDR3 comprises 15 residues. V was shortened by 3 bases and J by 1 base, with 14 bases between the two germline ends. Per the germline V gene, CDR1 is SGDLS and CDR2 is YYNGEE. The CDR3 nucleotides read TGTGCCAGCAGCGCCTTGGACAGCGTATCCTACGAGCAGTACTTC. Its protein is CASSALDSVSYEQYF.

The CDR3 coding sequence is TGTGCCAGCAGAGAACTAGCGGGAGAGGGCATTCAGTACTTC. This gives the protein CASRELAGEGIQYF. The chain uses TRBV28 and TRBJ2-4; 11 bases agree with TRBD2. Germline V gene lookup returns CDR1 MDHEN and CDR2 SYDVKM. J gave up 9 bases and V 6 bases, and 7 bases lay outside the gene matches. The CDR3 has 14 residues.

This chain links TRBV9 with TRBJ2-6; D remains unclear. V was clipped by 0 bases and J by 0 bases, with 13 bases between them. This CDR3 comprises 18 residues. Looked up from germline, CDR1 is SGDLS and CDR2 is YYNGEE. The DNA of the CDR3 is TGTGCCAGCAGCGTAGGCGGTCAGCGCGACTCTGGGGCCAACGTCCTGACTTTC. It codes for CASSVGGQRDSGANVLTF.